A selection of T cell receptor beta chains follows, all from one sample in a study of blood T cell repertoires in COVID-19. The repertoire was sequenced with immunoSEQ multiplex PCR; TCRdb's copy has only in-frame clones and lacks some. The profile shows 75,000 or so clones, roughly 87% of them singletons. Sequencing was done on a sample of peripheral blood. Receptors originate from a man between 65 and 79 years old with acute or convalescent COVID-19. Both conserved end residues are part of each CDR3. D genes are given only for firm matches. The size field is filled for only some rows; it gives once, few, many or a size class.

j_gene,abundance,d_gene,v_gene,CDR3aa,CDR3nt
TRBJ1-1,.,.,TRBV30,CAWRRQSNTEAFF,TGTGCCTGGAGAAGACAATCGAACACTGAAGCTTTCTTT
TRBJ1-1,.,TRBD1,TRBV5-1,CASSWGQTANTEAFF,TGCGCCAGCAGCTGGGGACAGACCGCCAACACTGAAGCTTTCTTT
TRBJ2-1,few,.,TRBV6-2/TRBV6-3,CASSYGAEQFF,TGTGCCAGCAGTTACGGAGCTGAGCAGTTCTTC
TRBJ2-2,.,.,TRBV10-1,CASSRRDTGELFF,TGCGCCAGCAGTCGACGGGACACCGGGGAGCTGTTTTTT
TRBJ2-2,.,.,TRBV19,CASSVQGMGTGELFF,TGTGCCAGTAGTGTACAGGGAATGGGCACCGGGGAGCTGTTTTTT
TRBJ2-2,.,.,TRBV21-1,CASSSGIPNTGELFF,TGTGCCAGCAGTTCCGGGATACCAAACACCGGGGAGCTGTTTTTT
TRBJ2-3,.,.,TRBV25-1,CASTAQQVGGGTQYF,TGTGCCAGCACGGCCCAGCAGGTTGGGGGAGGTACGCAGTATTTT
TRBJ1-2,.,.,TRBV19,CASSPGDKNYGYTF,TGTGCCAGTAGCCCTGGGGACAAAAACTATGGCTACACCTTC
TRBJ2-1,.,TRBD2,TRBV2,CASSGRLAGREQFF,TGTGCCAGCAGCGGCAGACTAGCGGGACGCGAGCAGTTCTTC
TRBJ2-7,.,.,TRBV3-1/TRBV3-2,CASSPRRQSYEQYF,TGTGCCAGCAGCCCCCGGAGGCAATCCTACGAGCAGTACTTC
TRBJ2-5,.,TRBD2,TRBV3-1/TRBV3-2,CASSQPSGLAGEETQYF,TGTGCCAGCAGCCAACCTTCGGGACTAGCGGGGGAAGAGACCCAGTACTTC
TRBJ1-6,.,TRBD1,TRBV5-5,CASSLRTGTGVSPLHF,TGTGCCAGCAGCTTGAGGACCGGGACAGGGGTTTCACCCCTCCACTTT
TRBJ2-3,once,TRBD1,TRBV5-1,CASTEQGARTDTQYF,TGCGCCAGCACCGAACAGGGGGCGCGCACAGATACGCAGTATTTT
TRBJ2-2,.,TRBD2,TRBV19,CASSIDRGGASGLTGELFF,TGTGCCAGTAGTATAGATCGAGGTGGGGCTAGCGGATTGACCGGGGAGCTGTTTTTT
TRBJ1-4,once,.,TRBV7-8,CASSLASSPSREKLFF,TGTGCCAGCAGCTTAGCTTCGTCGCCTTCGAGGGAAAAACTGTTTTTT
TRBJ2-2,.,TRBD2,TRBV7-2,CASSLAGGVTGELFF,TGTGCCAGCAGTTTAGCGGGAGGGGTCACCGGGGAGCTGTTTTTT
TRBJ2-1,.,TRBD2,TRBV7-8,CASSLGGLAVYNEQFF,TGTGCCAGCAGCTTAGGTGGACTAGCGGTTTACAATGAGCAGTTCTTC
TRBJ1-3,few,.,TRBV4-3,CASSQGGGNTIYF,TGCGCCAGCAGCCAGGGGGGGGGAAACACCATATATTTT
TRBJ1-5,.,.,TRBV6-2/TRBV6-3,CASSYSSGGSNQPQHF,TGTGCCAGCAGTTACTCCTCCGGGGGAAGCAATCAGCCCCAGCATTTT
TRBJ2-7,.,TRBD2,TRBV6-2/TRBV6-3,CASGLTSGGASEQYF,TGTGCCAGCGGCCTAACTAGCGGGGGGGCCAGCGAGCAGTACTTC
TRBJ1-2,.,.,TRBV15,CATSREGARGEGYTF,TGTGCCACCAGCAGAGAGGGGGCCAGGGGAGAGGGCTACACCTTC
TRBJ2-1,.,TRBD2,TRBV3-1/TRBV3-2,CATQMGLAGVEQFF,TGTGCCACTCAAATGGGACTAGCGGGAGTTGAGCAGTTCTTC
TRBJ1-2,.,.,TRBV19,CATRGGGHYGYTF,TGTGCCACCCGCGGCGGGGGGCACTATGGCTACACCTTC
TRBJ2-1,.,TRBD2,TRBV5-6,CASSLSSAGGAYNEQFF,TGTGCCAGCAGCTTGTCGTCGGCCGGGGGGGCCTACAATGAGCAGTTCTTC
TRBJ2-7,few,TRBD1,TRBV5-4,CASSMETGSAPEQYF,TGTGCCAGCAGCATGGAGACAGGGTCGGCCCCCGAGCAGTACTTC
TRBJ2-1,once,TRBD1,TRBV19,CASSIGDRAYNEQFF,TGTGCCAGTAGTATAGGGGACAGGGCCTACAATGAGCAGTTCTTC
TRBJ2-7,.,.,TRBV14,CASSQGGGTYEQYF,TGTGCCAGCAGCCAAGGGGGCGGGACCTACGAGCAGTACTTC
TRBJ1-5,few,.,TRBV6-4,CASRLTGNSNQPQHF,TGTGCCAGCAGGCTCACGGGAAATAGCAATCAGCCCCAGCATTTT
TRBJ1-6,.,TRBD1,TRBV18,CASSPATGTANSPLHF,TGTGCCAGCTCACCGGCAACCGGGACAGCCAATTCACCCCTCCACTTT
TRBJ2-3,.,.,TRBV7-2,CASSLGLRDTQYF,TGTGCCAGCAGCTTAGGACTTAGAGATACGCAGTATTTT
TRBJ2-3,few,.,TRBV6-1,CASSEEHIDTQYF,TGTGCCAGCAGTGAAGAACACATAGATACGCAGTATTTT
TRBJ2-3,once,.,TRBV6-5,CASTGLWTDTQYF,TGTGCCAGCACGGGATTATGGACAGATACGCAGTATTTT
TRBJ2-5,.,TRBD1,TRBV5-4,CASSSANRDRAKTQYF,TGTGCCAGCAGCTCAGCTAACCGGGACAGGGCAAAGACCCAGTACTTC
TRBJ1-6,.,TRBD1,TRBV5-8,CASSPGTDNSPLHF,TGTGCCAGCAGCCCCGGGACAGATAATTCACCCCTCCACTTT
TRBJ2-7,.,.,TRBV27,CASSLSGQISYEQYF,TGTGCCAGCAGTTTAAGTGGTCAGATCTCCTACGAGCAGTACTTC
TRBJ2-7,.,TRBD2,TRBV6-5,CASSRREDYEQYF,TGTGCCAGCAGTCGGCGGGAGGACTACGAGCAGTACTTC
TRBJ2-3,.,.,TRBV24-1,CATSDRGSSDTQYF,TGTGCCACCAGTGATCGGGGTTCATCAGATACGCAGTATTTT
TRBJ2-3,.,TRBD2,TRBV5-6,CASSFSGRAPADTQYF,TGTGCCAGCAGCTTTAGCGGGAGGGCCCCCGCAGATACGCAGTATTTT
TRBJ1-6,.,.,TRBV3-1/TRBV3-2,CAAREGRRNSPLHF,TGTGCCGCCAGGGAAGGCAGGCGAAATTCACCCCTCCACTTT
TRBJ2-1,.,.,TRBV21-1,CASSNVAFRGRASSYNEQFF,TGTGCCAGCAGCAATGTAGCCTTTAGGGGGAGGGCCAGCTCCTACAATGAGCAGTTCTTC
TRBJ2-2,.,.,TRBV9,CASSVGGLSNTGELFF,TGTGCCAGCAGCGTAGGCGGACTGTCGAACACCGGGGAGCTGTTTTTT
TRBJ2-2,.,.,TRBV11-3,CASRGGLTGELFF,TGTGCCAGCAGAGGGGGTCTCACCGGGGAGCTGTTTTTT
TRBJ2-3,.,.,TRBV4-3,CASSQDGRGTDTQYF,TGCGCCAGCAGCCAAGATGGCAGGGGAACAGATACGCAGTATTTT
TRBJ1-5,once,.,TRBV5-5,CASSFEGVSHQPQHF,TGTGCCAGCAGCTTTGAGGGAGTCTCGCATCAGCCCCAGCATTTT
TRBJ1-4,few,.,TRBV10-3,CAISDYGTAEKLFF,TGTGCCATCAGTGATTATGGGACTGCTGAAAAACTGTTTTTT